This TCR beta chain was recovered during a study of T cell clonotyping in hematopoietic cell transplantation. Findings and limits, study-wide: No sorting was done, leaving CD4 and CD8 contributions mixed. At the given depth, recipient repertoires were over 95% de novo clonotypes.

About this clone itself: Its specificity is unknown.

CDR1 MNHEY and CDR2 SVGAGI come from the germline V gene. The CDR3 spans 14 residues. Losses at the gene ends were 5 bases for V and 4 bases for J; bases not matched to a gene: 4. Profiled with immunoSEQ multiplex PCR; TCRdb holds only in-frame clones, not every one. The sample includes about 5,700 clones, 90% of them seen just once. The chain combines TRBV6-5 with TRBJ2-7, with 11 nucleotides matching TRBD1. This sequence was found in a female patient between 50 and 60 years old who had an allogeneic stem cell transplant from an unrelated donor, so T cells may come from the graft donor. Some clones in this sample may be carry-over from other donors' samples. The input for sequencing was peripheral blood mononuclear cells, taken 100 days after allogeneic stem cell transplant. The CDR3 DNA follows: TGTGCCAGCAGTCCGGACAGGGGGCAGTACGAGCAGTACTTC. The encoded protein is CASSPDRGQYEQYF.